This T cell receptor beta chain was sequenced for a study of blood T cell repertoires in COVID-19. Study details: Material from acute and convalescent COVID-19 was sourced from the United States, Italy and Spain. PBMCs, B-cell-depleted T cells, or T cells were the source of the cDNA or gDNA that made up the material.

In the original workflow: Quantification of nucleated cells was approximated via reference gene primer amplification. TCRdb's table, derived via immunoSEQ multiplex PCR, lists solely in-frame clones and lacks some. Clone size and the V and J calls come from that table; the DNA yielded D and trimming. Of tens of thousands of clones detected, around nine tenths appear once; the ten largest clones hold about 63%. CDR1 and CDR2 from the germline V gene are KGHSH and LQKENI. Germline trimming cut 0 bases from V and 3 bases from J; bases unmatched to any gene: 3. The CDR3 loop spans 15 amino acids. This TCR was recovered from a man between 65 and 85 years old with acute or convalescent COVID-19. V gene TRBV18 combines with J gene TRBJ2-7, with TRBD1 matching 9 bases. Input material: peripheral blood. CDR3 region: CASSPPGQGFYEQYF. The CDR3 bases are TGTGCCAGCTCACCACCGGGACAGGGTTTCTACGAGCAGTACTTC.